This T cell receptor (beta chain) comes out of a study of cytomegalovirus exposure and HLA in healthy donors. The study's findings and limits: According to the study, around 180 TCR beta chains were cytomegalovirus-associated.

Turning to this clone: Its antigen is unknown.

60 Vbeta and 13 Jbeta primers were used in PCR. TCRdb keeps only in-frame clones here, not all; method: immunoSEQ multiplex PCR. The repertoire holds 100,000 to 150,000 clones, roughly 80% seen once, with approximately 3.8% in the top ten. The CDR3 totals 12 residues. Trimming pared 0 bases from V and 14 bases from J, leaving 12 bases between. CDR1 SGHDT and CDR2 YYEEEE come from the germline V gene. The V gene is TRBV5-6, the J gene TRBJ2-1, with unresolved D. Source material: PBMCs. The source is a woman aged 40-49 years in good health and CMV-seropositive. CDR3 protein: CASSLGAMKEFF. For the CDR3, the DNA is TGTGCCAGCAGCTTGGGGGCTATGAAGGAGTTCTTC.